This T cell receptor (beta chain) was recorded in a study of regulatory T cells in long-lasting Graves disease. The time point was: newly diagnosed GD, antithyroid drugs for less than 3 months. PBMC-derived RNA was used for the TCR library. Germline CDR1 reads SGHDT; CDR2 reads YYEEEE. The CDR3 loop spans 16 amino acids. V shed 1 base and J shed 0 bases, with 11 bases lying between them. The TCR beta library used iRepertoire HTBI primers with Arm-PCR amplification of CDR3. TCRdb recomputed calls from the multiplex PCR reads with MiXCR, one row per CDR3 protein. The sample lists 350,000 to 500,000 distinct CDR3 sequences, around 13% occurring once. This clonotype was counted only a few times. Separately, the same data were catalogued under a study of T cells in Graves' hyperthyroidism and ophthalmopathy. That paper adds: Hyperthyroidism in the patients, aged 18 to 65, was newly diagnosed and under 2 months in duration.

The TCR was taken from a woman in her forties or fifties with Graves disease. J is TRBJ2-4 and V is TRBV5-6; D is unresolved. Sequenced material: peripheral blood mononuclear cells (PBMCs), taken at new diagnosis, from a patient treated with antithyroid drugs. CDR3 in amino acids: CASSLMTGIAKNIQYF. Written as DNA, the CDR3 is TGTGCCAGCAGCTTGATGACTGGTATAGCCAAAAACATTCAGTACTTC. Using reference TRBV5-6 and TRBJ2-4 for the parts outside the CDR3, the full variable domain is DAGVTQSPTHLIKTRGQQVTLRCSPKSGHDTVSWYQQALGQGPQFIFQYYEEEERQRGNFPDRFSGHQFPNYSSELNVNALLLGDSALYLCASSLMTGIAKNIQYFGAGTRLSVL.